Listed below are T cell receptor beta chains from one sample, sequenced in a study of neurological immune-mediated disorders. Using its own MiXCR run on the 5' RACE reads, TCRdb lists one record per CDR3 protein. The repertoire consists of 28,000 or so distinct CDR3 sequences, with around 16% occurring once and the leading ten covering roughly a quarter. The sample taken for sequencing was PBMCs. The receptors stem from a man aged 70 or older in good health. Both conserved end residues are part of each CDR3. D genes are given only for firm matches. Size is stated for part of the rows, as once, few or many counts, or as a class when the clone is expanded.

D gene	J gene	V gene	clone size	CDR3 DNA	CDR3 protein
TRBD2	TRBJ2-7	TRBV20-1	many	TGCAGTGCCCGTGGTGGGGGGGGCGAGCAGTACTTC	CSARGGGGEQYF
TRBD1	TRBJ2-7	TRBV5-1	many	TGCGCCAGCAGCTTGGCCGTGGCGGGGCAGGGGGCCGAGCAGTACTTC	CASSLAVAGQGAEQYF
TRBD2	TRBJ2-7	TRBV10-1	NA	TGCACCAGCAGCCCCCGACTAGCGGGGGCCCCCTACGAGCAGTACTTC	CTSSPRLAGAPYEQYF
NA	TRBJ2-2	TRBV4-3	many	TGCGCCAGCAGCCCCGGATCCGGGACACTGAACACCGGGGAGCTGTTTTTT	CASSPGSGTLNTGELFF
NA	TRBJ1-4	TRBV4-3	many	TGCGCCAGCAGCCATCACGATGGACAGTTTCTTTATGAAAAACTGTTTTTT	CASSHHDGQFLYEKLFF
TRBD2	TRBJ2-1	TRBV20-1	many	TGCAGTGCTAGAGCTCCGGGACTAGCGGGGGGGTACAATGAGCAGTTCTTC	CSARAPGLAGGYNEQFF
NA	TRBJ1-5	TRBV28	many	TGTGCCAGCAGCTTGGCTAGGGGGGGGTTAAGAATGAGCAATCAGCCCCAGCATTTT	CASSLARGGLRMSNQPQHF
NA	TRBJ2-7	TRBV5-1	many	TGCGCCAGCAGCTTGGATCCTAACTCCTACGAGCAGTACTTC	CASSLDPNSYEQYF
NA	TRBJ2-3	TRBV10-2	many	TGCGCCAGCAGGGGGGGAGATACGCAGTATTTT	CASRGGDTQYF
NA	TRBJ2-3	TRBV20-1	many	TGCAGTGCTAGAGTGGGGGGCCCAGATACGCAGTATTTT	CSARVGGPDTQYF
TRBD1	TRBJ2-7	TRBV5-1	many	TGCGCCAGCAGCTTGGGGGACAGCTTCTCCTACGAGCAGTACTTC	CASSLGDSFSYEQYF
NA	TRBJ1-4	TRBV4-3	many	TGCGCCAGCAGCCAAGGGCAGGCGGCCAATGAAAAACTGTTTTTT	CASSQGQAANEKLFF
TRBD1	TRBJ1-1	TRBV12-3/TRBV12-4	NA	TGTGTCAGCACCCTACCCGACAGGGGGACTGAAGCTTTCTTT	CVSTLPDRGTEAFF
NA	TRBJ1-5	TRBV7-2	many	TGTGCCAGCAGCTTAATAGGGTCGGATCAGCCCCAGCATTTT	CASSLIGSDQPQHF
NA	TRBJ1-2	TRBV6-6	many	TGTGCCAGCAGTTACCATCGGGCCTCTAACTATGGCTACACCTTC	CASSYHRASNYGYTF
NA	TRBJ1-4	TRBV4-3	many	TGCGCCAGCAGCCACTACGACAGAAAAAAACTGTTTTTT	CASSHYDRKKLFF
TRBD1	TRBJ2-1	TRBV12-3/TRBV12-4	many	TGTGCCAGCAGTTTAGCGACAGGGGGGTTGAGCAATGAGCAGTTCTTC	CASSLATGGLSNEQFF
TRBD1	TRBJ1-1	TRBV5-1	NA	TGCGCTAGCAGCTTGGACAGGGTAGTCGGGAACACTGAAGCTTTCTTT	CASSLDRVVGNTEAFF
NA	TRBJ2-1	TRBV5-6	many	TGTGCCAGCACCCTGGACATGAGCTCCTACAATGAGCAGTTCTTC	CASTLDMSSYNEQFF
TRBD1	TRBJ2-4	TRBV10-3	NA	TGTGCCATCAGTGAAGGACAGGGGTCAACGTACATTCAGTACTTC	CAISEGQGSTYIQYF
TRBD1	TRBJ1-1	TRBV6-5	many	TGTGCCAGCAGTTACCAGGGGGCGAGCACTGAAGCTTTCTTT	CASSYQGASTEAFF
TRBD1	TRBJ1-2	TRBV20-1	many	TGCAGTGCTAGAGATAGGGACAGGGCCTCCGTTAACTATGGCTACACCTTC	CSARDRDRASVNYGYTF
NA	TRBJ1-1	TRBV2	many	TGTGCCAGCGTGGACATTAACACTGAAGCTTTCTTT	CASVDINTEAFF
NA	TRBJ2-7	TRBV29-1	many	TGCAGCGTTGAAGTTTTCACCGGGACACGCGAGCAGTACTTC	CSVEVFTGTREQYF
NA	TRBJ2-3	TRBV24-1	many	TGTGCCACCAGTCAGGGGGGGCATGGGACAGATACGCAGTATTTT	CATSQGGHGTDTQYF
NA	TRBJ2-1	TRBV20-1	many	TGCAGTGCTAGAGACGTACAGGGATACAATGAGCAGTTCTTC	CSARDVQGYNEQFF
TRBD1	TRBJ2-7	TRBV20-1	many	TGCAGTGCGACGGGACAGGCCAACTACGAGCAGTACTTC	CSATGQANYEQYF
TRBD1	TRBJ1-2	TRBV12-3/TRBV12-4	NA	TGTGCCAGCAGCTACGGGACAGTCAGTGGCTTCACATTC	CASSYGTVSGFTF
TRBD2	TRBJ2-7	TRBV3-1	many	TGTGCCAGCAGTCTAATCCTAGCGGGAGAAGGGGAGCAGTACTTC	CASSLILAGEGEQYF
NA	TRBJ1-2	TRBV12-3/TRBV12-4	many	TGTGCCAGCCGAACTTTGGAAGGCTATGGCTACACCTTC	CASRTLEGYGYTF
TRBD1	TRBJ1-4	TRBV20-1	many	TGCAGTGCTAGTGGGCAGGGGGGCGAAAAACTGTTTTTT	CSASGQGGEKLFF
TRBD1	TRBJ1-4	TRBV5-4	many	TGTGCCAGCAGCCTTCCCACAGGGGACAAACTGTTTTTT	CASSLPTGDKLFF
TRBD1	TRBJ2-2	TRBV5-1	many	TGCGCCAGCCAAACCCCGGGACAGGGGAACACCGGGGAGCTGTTTTTT	CASQTPGQGNTGELFF
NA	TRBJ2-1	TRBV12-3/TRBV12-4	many	TGTGCCAGCAGTCTGACAGGCACCGCTGAGCAGTTCTTC	CASSLTGTAEQFF
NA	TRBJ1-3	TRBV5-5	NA	TGTGCCAGCGGAACGGGACACTCCTCTGGAAACACCATATATTTT	CASGTGHSSGNTIYF
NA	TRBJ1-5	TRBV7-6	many	TGTGCCAGCAGCTTAGCGATAAATCAGCCCCAGCATTTT	CASSLAINQPQHF
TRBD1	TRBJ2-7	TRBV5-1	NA	TGCGCCAGCAGAGGAGGACAGGGGGTGGAGTACTTC	CASRGGQGVEYF
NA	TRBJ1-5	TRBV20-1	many	TGCAGTGCTAGAGATGGGGGGGTGTATAGCAATCAGCCCCAGCATTTT	CSARDGGVYSNQPQHF
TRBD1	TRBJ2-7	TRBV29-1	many	TGCAGCGCTGGGAGGGGACAGGGGTCAAACTACGACGAGCAGTACTTC	CSAGRGQGSNYDEQYF
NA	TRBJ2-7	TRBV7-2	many	TGTGCCAGCAGCCGAGACAGTGAGTCCTACGAGCAGTACTTC	CASSRDSESYEQYF
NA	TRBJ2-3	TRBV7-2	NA	TGTGCCAGCAGAGCGCCCGGGACAGATACGCAGTATTTT	CASRAPGTDTQYF
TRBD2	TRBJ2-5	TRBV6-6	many	TGTGCCAGCAGCTCCGGACTAGCGGGGGGGACAAGAGATACCCAGTACTTC	CASSSGLAGGTRDTQYF
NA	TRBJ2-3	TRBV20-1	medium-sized	TGCAGTGCTAGAGCGGGCGGGACCCCAGAAGATACGCAGTATTTT	CSARAGGTPEDTQYF
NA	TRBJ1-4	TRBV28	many	TGTGCCAGCATTGGTGGGACTAATGAAAAACTGTTTTTT	CASIGGTNEKLFF
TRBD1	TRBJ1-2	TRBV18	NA	TGTGCTAGCTCACCATTGTGGGACAGTGGCTACACCTTC	CASSPLWDSGYTF
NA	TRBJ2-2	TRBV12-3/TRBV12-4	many	TGTGCCAGCAGTTTGTTCACCAGATCCGGGGAGCTGTTTTTT	CASSLFTRSGELFF
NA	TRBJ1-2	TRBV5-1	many	TGCGCCAGCAGCTTCGGAGGGGCAAACTATGGCTACACCTTC	CASSFGGANYGYTF
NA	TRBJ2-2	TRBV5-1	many	TGCGCCAGCAGCGGGGGGACAGCCCAGGACACCGGGGAGCTGTTTTTT	CASSGGTAQDTGELFF
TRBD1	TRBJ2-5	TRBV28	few	TGTGCCAGCAGCGACCCCTCGGGACAGGGGAGGGAGACCCAGTACTTC	CASSDPSGQGRETQYF
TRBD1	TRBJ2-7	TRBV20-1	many	TGCAGTGCCTTGGGACAGGCCTCCTACGAGCAGTACTTC	CSALGQASYEQYF
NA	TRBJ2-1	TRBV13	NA	TGTGCCAGCAGCCTCCGCTGTACGGGACGTGAGCAGTTCTTC	CASSLRCTGREQFF
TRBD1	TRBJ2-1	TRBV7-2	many	TGTGCCAGCAGCAACGACAGGGGGCAATACAATGAGCAGTTCTTC	CASSNDRGQYNEQFF
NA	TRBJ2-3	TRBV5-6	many	TGTGCCAGCAGCTTGGCCAGGTGGGGCACAGATACGCAGTATTTT	CASSLARWGTDTQYF
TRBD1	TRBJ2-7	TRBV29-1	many	TGCAGCGTCCGGGACAGGGAGACTGACGAGCAGTACTTC	CSVRDRETDEQYF
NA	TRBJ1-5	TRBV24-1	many	TGTGCCACCAGTGATGCCCGGGGGGGCAATCAGCCCCAGCATTTT	CATSDARGGNQPQHF
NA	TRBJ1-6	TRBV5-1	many	TGCGCCAGCAGCTTGACAGGGCCACAGACAAGCTCCTATAATTCACCCCTCCACTTT	CASSLTGPQTSSYNSPLHF
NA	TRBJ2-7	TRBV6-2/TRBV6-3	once	TGTGCCAGCATCAAGGGTTCTCTCTGGGAGCAGTACTTC	CASIKGSLWEQYF
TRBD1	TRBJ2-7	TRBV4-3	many	TGCGCCAGCAGCCTGTACAGGGGGAGCTACGAGCAGTACTTC	CASSLYRGSYEQYF